This TCR beta chain was identified in a study of T cells in Graves' hyperthyroidism and ophthalmopathy. This clonotype showed up many times. The TCR beta CDR3 regions underwent amplification using RNA transcripts as the source. The HTBI set primed first-round TCR CDR3 RT-PCR. MiXCR was run by TCRdb on the multiplex PCR reads, yielding one entry per CDR3 protein. The sample records approximately 400,000 distinct CDR3 sequences, roughly 14% being singletons. V lost 6 bases, J lost 0 bases, and 11 bases lay in between. The germline V gene encodes CDR1 MNHGY and CDR2 SVAAGI. This CDR3 is built from 14 residues.

The chain carries TRBV6-9 and TRBJ1-1, with a weak D call TRBD1 (5 bases). Sequenced sample: blood. The sequence was collected from a man aged 25-40 years with Graves' hyperthyroidism that later progressed to Graves' ophthalmopathy. CDR3 nucleotide sequence: TGTGCCAGCAGACTCGGGGGTTTGAACACTGAAGCTTTCTTT. Translating gives CASRLGGLNTEAFF.